This TCR beta chain was retrieved from a study of T cell changes during pregnancy in multiple sclerosis. V lost 4 bases to trimming and J lost 2 bases, with 12 bases between them. The CDR3 runs to 14 residues. The germline gives CDR1 SGHRS, CDR2 YFSETQ. Using immunoSEQ multiplex PCR, the repertoire was profiled, and TCRdb retains in-frame clones only, with some absent. Of around 40,000 clones in the sample, 90% were seen once. The sequenced sample was CD4+ T cells from peripheral blood mononuclear cells, obtained in the second trimester of pregnancy. This clonotype was obtained from a female donor with multiple sclerosis, enrolled in a pregnancy study. The chain links TRBV5-1 to TRBJ1-1; perhaps TRBD1 as D (6 bases). The CDR3: CASSTDRRNTEAFF. The CDR3 nucleotides are TGCGCCAGCAGCACCGACAGGAGAAACACTGAAGCTTTCTTT.